Here is one T cell receptor beta chain with its context. Extraction and reverse transcription of RNA yielded cDNA as the sequencing template. This table comes from immunoSEQ multiplex PCR, and its TCRdb copy is limited to in-frame clones, with some not included. The sample has around 140,000 clones; approximately 87% are singletons. The sample originates from a study of CD8+ T cells in alopecia areata. Trimming pared 2 bases from V and 2 bases from J, leaving 10 bases between. CDR3 length equals 15 residues. Germline values: CDR1 SGHRS, CDR2 YFSETQ. Lesional scalp punch biopsies and peripheral blood were collected from alopecia areata patients. The authors sorted CD4+ and CD8+ T cells from PBMCs.

The sequence was collected from a human donor with alopecia areata. This specimen was CD8+ T cells sorted from blood, taken at week 0. The chain employs TRBV5-1 and TRBJ2-2; D is ambiguous. The CDR3 sequence is CASSFGPANTGELFF. In DNA, the CDR3 is TGCGCCAGCAGCTTTGGGCCAGCCAACACCGGGGAGCTGTTTTTT.